The present T cell receptor beta chain was sequenced within a study of blood T cell repertoires in COVID-19. On the study more broadly: Spain, Italy and the United States supplied samples that represented acute and convalescent COVID-19. T cells, B-cell-depleted T cells, or PBMCs supplied cDNA or gDNA.

A single count supports this clone. In the original processing: Reference gene primer amplification in the assay estimated nucleated cell counts. The method was immunoSEQ multiplex PCR; TCRdb's version includes in-frame clones alone and lacks a portion of them. V, J and clone size were drawn from that table, and D and trimming were deduced from the DNA. The table lists about 94,000 clones, around two thirds of them singletons. The source material was peripheral blood. This sequence originates from a man in his sixties or seventies with COVID-19, enrolled during active disease.

In DNA, the CDR3 is TGTGCCAGCAGTGGGGGGGGACCCGGGGAGCTGTTTTTT. Translated: CASSGGGPGELFF. The rearrangement links TRBV25-1 to TRBJ2-2, with 7 positions matching TRBD2. Germline CDR1 MGHDK, CDR2 SYGVNS. After removal of 4 bases from V and 6 bases from J, the junction contained 2 bases not matched to a gene. This CDR3 is built from 13 residues.